This is a list of T cell receptor beta chains from one sample in a study of T cell responses to AZD1222 COVID-19 vaccine. Measured with immunoSEQ multiplex PCR; TCRdb has only the in-frame clones, and not every one. Among tens of thousands of clones, approximately 89% were seen once, and the ten largest hold about 21%. The specimen comprised peripheral blood, sampled on day 0 of MenACWY control vaccination. Every receptor here comes from an adult in good health. Each CDR3 is given with its conserved first and last residue. A D gene is named only where the DNA matches it firmly. Clone size is shown for a subset of rows, as once, few, many or a class of expanded clone.

J gene,D gene,V gene,clone size,CDR3 protein,CDR3 DNA
TRBJ1-1,.,TRBV7-9,.,CASSLSTVGTEAFF,TGTGCCAGCAGCTTATCTACAGTAGGCACTGAAGCTTTCTTT
TRBJ1-4,.,TRBV15,.,CATSPDAGGEKLFF,TGTGCCACCAGCCCCGACGCGGGAGGCGAAAAACTGTTTTTT
TRBJ2-7,TRBD2,TRBV18,.,CASSRGTSGDYEQYF,TGTGCCAGCTCACGGGGGACTAGCGGGGATTACGAGCAGTACTTC
TRBJ2-7,TRBD1,TRBV5-1,few,CASSTGTGGAYEQYF,TGCGCCAGCAGCACGGGGACAGGGGGCGCCTACGAGCAGTACTTC
TRBJ1-2,.,TRBV29-1,.,CSVGLGGGAGGVYGYTF,TGCAGCGTTGGCCTGGGGGGCGGGGCAGGAGGGGTCTATGGCTACACCTTC
TRBJ2-2,TRBD2,TRBV5-1,.,CASSILAGVGGELFF,TGCGCCAGCAGCATACTAGCGGGAGTCGGCGGGGAGCTGTTTTTT
TRBJ2-1,TRBD2,TRBV28,.,CASRRLAGVNEQFF,TGTGCCAGCAGGCGACTAGCGGGAGTCAATGAGCAGTTCTTC
TRBJ2-2,TRBD1,TRBV28,once,CASSLYPGQGGELFF,TGTGCCAGCAGTTTATACCCCGGACAGGGCGGGGAGCTGTTTTTT
TRBJ2-2,.,TRBV29-1,.,CSVGRGQNTGELFF,TGCAGCGTTGGCCGGGGGCAAAACACCGGGGAGCTGTTTTTT
TRBJ2-1,TRBD2,TRBV7-6,.,CASSLGPAGGDEQFF,TGTGCCAGCAGCTTAGGACCCGCGGGAGGGGATGAGCAGTTCTTC
TRBJ1-2,.,TRBV19,.,CASSSLGLTYGYTF,TGTGCCAGTAGTTCATTGGGACTGACCTATGGCTACACCTTC
TRBJ2-3,.,TRBV5-6,.,CASRPLGANTQYF,TGTGCCAGCAGACCGCTAGGAGCAAATACGCAGTATTTT
TRBJ1-4,TRBD1,TRBV5-6,.,CASSLAGDRGVEKLFF,TGTGCCAGCAGCTTGGCTGGGGACAGGGGGGTTGAAAAACTGTTTTTT
TRBJ1-5,.,TRBV19,.,CASSISVSGPESNQPQHF,TGTGCCAGTAGTATTAGTGTGTCGGGGCCGGAGAGCAATCAGCCCCAGCATTTT
TRBJ2-2,TRBD2,TRBV5-1,.,CASSFYPSGTNTGELFF,TGCGCCAGCAGCTTTTACCCTAGCGGGACCAACACCGGGGAGCTGTTTTTT
TRBJ1-2,.,TRBV28,.,CASSPVNRVPGYTF,TGTGCCAGCAGCCCCGTGAACAGGGTACCTGGCTACACCTTC
TRBJ2-3,.,TRBV4-3,.,CASSQGGRNNPDTQYF,TGCGCCAGCAGCCAAGGGGGGCGGAACAACCCAGATACGCAGTATTTT
TRBJ2-1,TRBD2,TRBV9,.,CASSISGTKTGEQFF,TGTGCCAGCAGCATCTCCGGGACTAAGACGGGGGAGCAGTTCTTC
TRBJ1-6,TRBD1,TRBV5-6,.,CASRTGRNSPLHF,TGTGCCTCACGGACAGGCCGAAATTCACCCCTCCACTTT
TRBJ2-7,.,TRBV9,.,CASSVVGSSSSYEQYF,TGTGCCAGCAGCGTAGTCGGGTCGTCGAGCTCCTACGAGCAGTACTTC
TRBJ2-1,.,TRBV7-8,.,CASSLDRSSYNEQFF,TGTGCCAGCAGTTTGGACCGAAGCTCCTACAATGAGCAGTTCTTC
TRBJ1-5,.,TRBV4-2,.,CASSQDLRNQPQHF,TGTGCCAGCAGCCAAGATTTGCGCAATCAGCCCCAGCATTTT
TRBJ2-1,.,TRBV19,.,CASRLDYTGNNEQFF,TGTGCCAGTAGACTCGACTATACAGGAAACAATGAGCAGTTCTTC
TRBJ2-3,.,TRBV6-6,.,CASRQGGGRTDTQYF,TGTGCCAGCAGACAAGGGGGGGGCCGAACAGATACGCAGTATTTT
TRBJ2-7,.,TRBV3-1/TRBV3-2,few,CASSQQVGETYEQYF,TGTGCCAGCAGCCAACAAGTGGGTGAAACCTACGAGCAGTACTTC
TRBJ1-2,.,TRBV27,.,CASSLNRNYGYTF,TGTGCCAGCAGTTTAAACAGAAACTATGGCTACACCTTC
TRBJ2-5,TRBD1,TRBV5-6,once,CASSLGQGAFQETQYF,TGTGCCAGCAGCTTGGGACAGGGGGCTTTCCAAGAGACCCAGTACTTC
TRBJ2-2,.,TRBV7-9,.,CASRPSNTRELFF,TGTGCCAGCAGACCCTCGAATACGAGGGAGCTGTTTTTT
TRBJ2-1,.,TRBV11-3,.,CASSVAGGRYNEQFF,TGTGCCAGCAGCGTAGCTGGGGGCAGGTACAATGAGCAGTTCTTC
TRBJ2-7,.,TRBV11-2,.,CASSKGGGYEQYF,TGTGCCAGCAGCAAGGGAGGGGGCTACGAGCAGTACTTC
TRBJ2-3,.,TRBV7-8,.,CASSLGGGTTDTQYF,TGTGCCAGCAGCCTAGGAGGGGGAACCACAGATACGCAGTATTTT
TRBJ2-7,.,TRBV4-2,.,CASSQGIGNKVYEQYF,TGTGCCAGCAGCCAGGGGATCGGCAACAAGGTATACGAGCAGTACTTC
TRBJ1-2,.,TRBV15,.,CATSREEGLYGYTF,TGTGCCACCAGCAGAGAAGAGGGGTTGTATGGCTACACCTTC
TRBJ2-7,TRBD1,TRBV7-2,.,CASSQQGWQYF,TGTGCCAGCAGCCAACAGGGGTGGCAGTACTTC
TRBJ2-3,.,TRBV9,.,CASSVQGVGTDTQYF,TGTGCCAGCAGCGTACAGGGTGTAGGAACAGATACGCAGTATTTT
TRBJ2-1,.,TRBV7-9,.,CASSLEGQGWEGVGNEQFF,TGTGCCAGCAGCTTAGAAGGTCAAGGGTGGGAAGGAGTGGGCAATGAGCAGTTCTTC
TRBJ1-1,.,TRBV19,.,CASSISAGGMNTEAFF,TGTGCCAGTAGTATTTCGGCGGGAGGGATGAACACTGAAGCTTTCTTT
TRBJ2-1,TRBD1,TRBV6-2/TRBV6-3,.,CASSTPGQGVYNEQFF,TGTGCCAGCAGTACCCCCGGACAGGGGGTTTACAATGAGCAGTTCTTC
TRBJ2-1,TRBD2,TRBV7-6,.,CASSSGLAGGQSEQFF,TGTGCCAGCAGCTCCGGACTAGCGGGAGGGCAAAGTGAGCAGTTCTTC
TRBJ2-7,.,TRBV7-9,.,CASSDSRRNEQYF,TGTGCCAGCAGCGACTCGAGGCGCAACGAGCAGTACTTC
TRBJ1-6,.,TRBV5-1,.,CASSHGQPNSPLHF,TGCGCCAGCAGCCACGGACAGCCAAATTCACCCCTCCACTTT
TRBJ2-5,TRBD2,TRBV11-2,.,CASSDTREGRSGTQYF,TGTGCCAGCAGCGACACCCGGGAGGGCCGATCAGGGACCCAGTACTTC